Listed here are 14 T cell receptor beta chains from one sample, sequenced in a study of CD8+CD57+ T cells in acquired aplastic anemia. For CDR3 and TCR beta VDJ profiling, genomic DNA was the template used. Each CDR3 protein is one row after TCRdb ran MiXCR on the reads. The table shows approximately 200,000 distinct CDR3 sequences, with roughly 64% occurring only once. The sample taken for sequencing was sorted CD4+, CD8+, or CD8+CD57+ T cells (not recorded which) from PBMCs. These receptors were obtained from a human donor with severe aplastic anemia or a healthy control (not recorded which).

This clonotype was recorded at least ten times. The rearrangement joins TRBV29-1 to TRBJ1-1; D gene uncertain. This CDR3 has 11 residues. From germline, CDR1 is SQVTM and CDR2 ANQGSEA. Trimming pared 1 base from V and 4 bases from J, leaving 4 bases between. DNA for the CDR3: TGCAGCGTTGAAGGTGGCACTGAAGCTTTCTTT. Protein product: CSVEGGTEAFF.

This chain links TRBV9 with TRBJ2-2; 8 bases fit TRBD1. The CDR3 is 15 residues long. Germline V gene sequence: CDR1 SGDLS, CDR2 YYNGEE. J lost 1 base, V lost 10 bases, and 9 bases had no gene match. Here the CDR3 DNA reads TGTGCCGGAACTTTAGGACAGGGGAACACCGGGGAGCTGTTTTTT. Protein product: CAGTLGQGNTGELFF.

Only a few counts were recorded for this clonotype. This chain's CDR3 is CASSDAGWLSGYTF. In nucleotides, the CDR3 is TGTGCCAGCAGTGACGCAGGGTGGCTTTCTGGCTACACCTTC. V usage is TRBV2 and J usage is TRBJ1-2, with D possibly being TRBD1 (5 bases). Trimming left V 3 bases short and J 7 bases short, with 15 bases between. The length of the CDR3 is 14 residues. Germline assignment: CDR1 SNHLY and CDR2 FYNNEI.

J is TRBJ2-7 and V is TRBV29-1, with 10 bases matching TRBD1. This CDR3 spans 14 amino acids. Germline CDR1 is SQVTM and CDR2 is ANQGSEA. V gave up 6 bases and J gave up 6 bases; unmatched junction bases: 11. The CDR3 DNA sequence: TGCAGCGTCGAGACCGGGACAGGGGTTCTCGAGCAGTACTTC. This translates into CSVETGTGVLEQYF.

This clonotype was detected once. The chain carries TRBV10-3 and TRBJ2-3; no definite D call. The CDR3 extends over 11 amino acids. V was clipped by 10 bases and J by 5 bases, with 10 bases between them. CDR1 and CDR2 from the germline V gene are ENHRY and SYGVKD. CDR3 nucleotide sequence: TGTGCCACGGGTGGGGAAGATACGCAGTATTTT. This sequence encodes CATGGEDTQYF.

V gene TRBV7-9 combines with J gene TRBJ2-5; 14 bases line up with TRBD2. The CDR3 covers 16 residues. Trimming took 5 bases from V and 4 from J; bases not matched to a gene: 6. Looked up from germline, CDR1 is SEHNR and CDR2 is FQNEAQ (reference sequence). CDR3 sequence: CASSHGLAGGGETQYF. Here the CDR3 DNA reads TGTGCCAGCAGCCACGGACTAGCGGGGGGAGGAGAGACCCAGTACTTC.

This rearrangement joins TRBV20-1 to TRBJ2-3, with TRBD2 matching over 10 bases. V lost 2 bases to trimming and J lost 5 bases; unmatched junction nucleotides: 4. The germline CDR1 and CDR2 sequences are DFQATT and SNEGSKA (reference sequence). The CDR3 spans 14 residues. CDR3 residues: CSARLAGEGDTQYF. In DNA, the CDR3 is TGCAGTGCTAGACTAGCGGGAGAGGGAGATACGCAGTATTTT.

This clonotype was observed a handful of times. Here the CDR3 reads CASSLEPGISYEQYF. Here the CDR3 DNA reads TGTGCCAGCAGCTTAGAACCAGGGATCTCCTACGAGCAGTACTTC. This chain links TRBV7-8 with TRBJ2-7; D possibly corresponds to TRBD1 (5 bases). The V gene lost 1 base and the J gene lost 0 bases, with 10 bases spanning the gap. The CDR3 sequence is 15 residues long. Germline V gives CDR1 SGHVS, CDR2 FQNEAQ.

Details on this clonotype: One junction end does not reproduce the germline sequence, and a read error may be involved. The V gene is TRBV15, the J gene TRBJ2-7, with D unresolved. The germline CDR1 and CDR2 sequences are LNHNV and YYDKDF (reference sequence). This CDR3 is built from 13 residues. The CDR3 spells CATSREDRYGQYF. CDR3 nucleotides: TGTGCCACCAGCAGAGAGGACCGCTACGGGCAGTACTTC.

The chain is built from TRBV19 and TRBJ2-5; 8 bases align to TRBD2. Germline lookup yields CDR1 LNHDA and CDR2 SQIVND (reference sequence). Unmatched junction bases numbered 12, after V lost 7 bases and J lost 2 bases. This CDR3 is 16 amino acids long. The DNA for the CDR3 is TGTGCCAGTAAGCAATCCGGGACTAGGGGTCAAGAGACCCAGTACTTC. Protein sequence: CASKQSGTRGQETQYF.

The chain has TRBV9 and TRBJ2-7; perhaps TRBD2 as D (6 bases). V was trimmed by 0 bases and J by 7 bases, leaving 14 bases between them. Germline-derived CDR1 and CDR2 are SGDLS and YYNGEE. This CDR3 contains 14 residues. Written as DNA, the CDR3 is TGTGCCAGCAGCGTAGCTACGTACGCGGGGGAGCAGTACTTC. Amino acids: CASSVATYAGEQYF.

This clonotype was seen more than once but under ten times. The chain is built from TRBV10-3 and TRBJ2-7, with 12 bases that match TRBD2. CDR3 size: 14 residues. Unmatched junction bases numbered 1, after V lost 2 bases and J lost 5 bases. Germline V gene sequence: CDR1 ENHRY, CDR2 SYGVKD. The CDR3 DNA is TGTGCCATCAGTGAGAGGACTAGCGGGAACGAGCAGTACTTC. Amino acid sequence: CAISERTSGNEQYF.

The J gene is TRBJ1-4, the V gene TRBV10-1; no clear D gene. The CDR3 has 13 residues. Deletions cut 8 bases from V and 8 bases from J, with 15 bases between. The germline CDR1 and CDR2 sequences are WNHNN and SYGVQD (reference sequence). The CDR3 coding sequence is TGCGCCAGCCTGGGCTCCCTCAGCGAAAAACTGTTTTTT. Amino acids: CASLGSLSEKLFF.

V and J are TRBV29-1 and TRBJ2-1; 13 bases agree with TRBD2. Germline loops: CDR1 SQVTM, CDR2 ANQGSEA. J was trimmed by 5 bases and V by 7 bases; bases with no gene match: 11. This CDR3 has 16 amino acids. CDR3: CSATLAGGPSHNEQFF. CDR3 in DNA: TGCAGCGCCACACTAGCGGGAGGGCCCTCGCACAATGAGCAGTTCTTC.